This T cell receptor (beta chain) was found in a study of cytomegalovirus exposure and HLA in healthy donors. Study-wide results and caveats: An apparent linkage of common viral pathogens to several of the most significant clusters emerged in a later analysis. Within an earlier analysis, most TCR beta V segments proved productive either about 90% or about 30% of the time.

As concerns this clone: Its antigen is currently unknown.

CDR3 length: 17 amino acids. Between the trimmed V and J ends, which lost 2 bases and 1 base, there was a span of 15 bases. The germline V gene encodes CDR1 KGHSH and CDR2 LQKENI. It was with 60 Vbeta and 13 Jbeta primers that the PCR ran. Here immunoSEQ multiplex PCR was the method, and the copy in TCRdb shows in-frame clones only, minus some. The sample has 110,000 or so clones; 60% to 80% are singletons. Source material: PBMCs. The TCR sequence derives from a middle-aged woman in good health and CMV-seropositive. The gene calls are TRBV18 and TRBJ1-3; D is perhaps TRBD1 (5 bases). The CDR3 DNA is TGTGCCAGCTCACCAGTGACAGCAATCAGATCTGGAAACACCATATATTTT. Translating gives CASSPVTAIRSGNTIYF.